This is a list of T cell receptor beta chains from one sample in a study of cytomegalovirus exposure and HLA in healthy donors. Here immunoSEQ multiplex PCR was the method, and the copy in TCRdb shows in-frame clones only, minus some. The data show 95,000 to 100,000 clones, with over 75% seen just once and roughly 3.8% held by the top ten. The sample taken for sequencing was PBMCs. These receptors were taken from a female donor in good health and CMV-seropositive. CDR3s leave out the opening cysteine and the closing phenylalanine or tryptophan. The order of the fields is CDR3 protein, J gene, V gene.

CDR3: ASSSKGDRNSYGYT
J: TRBJ1-2
V: TRBV5-4

CDR3: ASSPFGGDNEQF
J: TRBJ2-1
V: TRBV4-1

CDR3: ASSLGQATYEQY
J: TRBJ2-7
V: TRBV5-1

CDR3: ASSLWGGSYEQY
J: TRBJ2-7
V: TRBV5-1

CDR3: ASSETGDGYGYT
J: TRBJ1-2
V: TRBV6-1

CDR3: ASSASSLLSNEKLF
J: TRBJ1-4
V: TRBV18

CDR3: ASSPGGTSGTYEQY
J: TRBJ2-7
V: TRBV7-8

CDR3: ASSSAQGYGYT
J: TRBJ1-2
V: TRBV6-5

CDR3: ASRPGLVETQY
J: TRBJ2-5
V: TRBV6-1

CDR3: ASSTDRGQTQY
J: TRBJ2-5
V: TRBV27

CDR3: ASSKGLAAGETQY
J: TRBJ2-5
V: TRBV4-1

CDR3: ASSSPRRRMNTEAF
J: TRBJ1-1
V: TRBV11-2

CDR3: ASTRMTGAMNTEAF
J: TRBJ1-1
V: TRBV28

CDR3: ATSRNREVYGYT
J: TRBJ1-2
V: TRBV15

CDR3: ASRADRPVYT
J: TRBJ1-2
V: TRBV2

CDR3: ASREGSYNEQF
J: TRBJ2-1
V: TRBV2

CDR3: ASSLSGYTDTQY
J: TRBJ2-3
V: TRBV13

CDR3: ASTGTRGGELF
J: TRBJ2-2
V: TRBV10-2

CDR3: ASLIEI
J: TRBJ2-4
V: TRBV12-2

CDR3: ASTRGNTEAF
J: TRBJ1-1
V: TRBV7-9

CDR3: ASSIASGGRTGELF
J: TRBJ2-2
V: TRBV19

CDR3: ASTYNSADDEQF
J: TRBJ2-1
V: TRBV6-5

CDR3: ASSHRVAKNIQY
J: TRBJ2-4
V: TRBV7-9

CDR3: ASSGEGLHGYT
J: TRBJ1-2
V: TRBV7-2

CDR3: ASSRTAGNTEAF
J: TRBJ1-1
V: TRBV6-6

CDR3: ASSGPTGPNTGELF
J: TRBJ2-2
V: TRBV5-1

CDR3: ASSPQNSGGPSSYEQY
J: TRBJ2-7
V: TRBV18

CDR3: ASSLGGNGYT
J: TRBJ1-2
V: TRBV5-1

CDR3: ASSPRLAGSTDTQY
J: TRBJ2-3
V: TRBV7-3

CDR3: ASSLGVPDTQY
J: TRBJ2-3
V: TRBV28

CDR3: ASSEMLSRGEAF
J: TRBJ1-1
V: TRBV6-1

CDR3: ASSILEDTQY
J: TRBJ2-3
V: TRBV25-1

CDR3: ASSPLQGGNEQF
J: TRBJ2-1
V: TRBV18

CDR3: ASSLGLAGVNTGELF
J: TRBJ2-2
V: TRBV7-7

CDR3: ASSIRAGNFRFYGYT
J: TRBJ1-2
V: TRBV19

CDR3: ASSLARGRTEAF
J: TRBJ1-1
V: TRBV7-9

CDR3: ASQTGGAGDYGYT
J: TRBJ1-2
V: TRBV5-6

CDR3: ASSIGQGGTEAF
J: TRBJ1-1
V: TRBV5-5

CDR3: ASTPRDSNTEAF
J: TRBJ1-1
V: TRBV28

CDR3: ASSLAGEQY
J: TRBJ2-7
V: TRBV5-1

CDR3: ASSQVVQAPYGYT
J: TRBJ1-2
V: TRBV4-1

CDR3: ASTRTGVNEKLF
J: TRBJ1-4
V: TRBV27

CDR3: ASSLFGTGGTEAF
J: TRBJ1-1
V: TRBV11-2

CDR3: AISEVEGEKLF
J: TRBJ1-4
V: TRBV10-3

CDR3: ASSPPGQGRNEQF
J: TRBJ2-1
V: TRBV28

CDR3: ASSPGAYEQY
J: TRBJ2-7
V: TRBV19

CDR3: ASSWTSGGYNEQF
J: TRBJ2-1
V: TRBV6-5

CDR3: ASSHRTGLDGYT
J: TRBJ1-2
V: TRBV4-2

CDR3: SSSYPGAGANVLT
J: TRBJ2-6
V: TRBV7-9

CDR3: ASSEIGTEAF
J: TRBJ1-1
V: TRBV5-1

CDR3: ASSEAGWYEETQY
J: TRBJ2-5
V: TRBV19

CDR3: SGGTSSYNEQF
J: TRBJ2-1
V: TRBV29-1

CDR3: AWRGFRDTQY
J: TRBJ2-3
V: TRBV30

CDR3: ASTVRGVSYGYT
J: TRBJ1-2
V: TRBV19

CDR3: ASSPPGDTEAF
J: TRBJ1-1
V: TRBV28

CDR3: ASSFSGGNGEQF
J: TRBJ2-1
V: TRBV7-6

CDR3: ARKTTGHRYTGELF
J: TRBJ2-2
V: TRBV25-1